Following are 8 T cell receptor beta chains from one sample sequenced in a study of T cells in Graves' hyperthyroidism and ophthalmopathy. From RNA transcripts, TCR beta CDR3 regions were amplified. During a first-round RT-PCR of the TCR CDR3, the HTBI primer set was used. TCRdb re-called the multiplex PCR reads through MiXCR, storing one row per CDR3 protein. The data show 250,000 to 350,000 distinct CDR3 sequences, 22% seen once. Sequencing was carried out using blood. These receptors were taken from a man aged 25 to 40 with Graves' ophthalmopathy.

The chain carries TRBV11-1 and TRBJ2-7, with D unresolved. The V end was cut by 1 base, the J end by 2 bases, with 9 bases between. The CDR3 contains 14 residues. CDR1 SGHAT and CDR2 FQDESV come from the germline V gene (reference sequence). The CDR3 here is CASSLVPSTYEQYF. Here the CDR3 DNA reads TGTGCCAGCAGCTTAGTACCCAGTACCTACGAGCAGTACTTC.

This clonotype was detected a few times. This sequence joins TRBV27 and TRBJ2-7, with D perhaps being TRBD1 or TRBD2 (5 bases each). The CDR3 is made up of 14 amino acids. Germline-derived CDR1 and CDR2 are MNHEY and SMNVEV (reference sequence). V lost 4 bases to trimming and J lost 1 base, with 11 bases between them. The CDR3 sequence: CASSSRDGSYEQYF. CDR3 nucleotide sequence: TGTGCCAGCAGTTCACGGGACGGTTCCTACGAGCAGTACTTC.

Turning to this clonotype: The junction departs from the called germline gene at one end, perhaps through a read error. The rearrangement links TRBV4-1 to TRBJ1-1, with a possible D match to TRBD1 (5 bases). CDR1 MGHRA and CDR2 YSYEKL come from the germline V gene. CDR3 length: 16 amino acids. CDR3 sequence reads: CASTQVGFGGNTEAFF. CDR3 bases: TGCGCCAGCACCCAAGTAGGGTTCGGGGGGAACACTGAAGCTTTCTTT.

This clonotype occurred many times. The chain uses TRBV7-2 and TRBJ1-1, with TRBD1 identical over 11 bases. The CDR3 loop spans 18 amino acids. Germline V gene sequence: CDR1 SGHTA, CDR2 FQGNSA. The V gene end was trimmed by 1 base and the J gene end by 1 base; junction bases not matched to a gene: 8. CDR3 in DNA: TGTGCCAGCAGCTTAGGTTTCGGGACAGGGGGATCGAACACTGAAGCTTTCTTT. It codes for CASSLGFGTGGSNTEAFF.

The chain couples TRBV6-5 to TRBJ1-2, with no clear D. Deletions cut 3 bases from V and 0 bases from J, with 11 bases between. The CDR3 contains 15 residues. Per the germline V gene, CDR1 is MNHEY and CDR2 is SVGAGI. In DNA form, the CDR3 reads TGTGCCAGCAGTTATTTGAGTACCTCTAACTATGGCTACACCTTC. Amino acid sequence: CASSYLSTSNYGYTF.

V is TRBV19 and J is TRBJ2-1; 7 nucleotides match TRBD2. Losses at the gene ends were 1 base for V and 4 bases for J; bases not matched to a gene: 4. The CDR3 is 15 residues long. In germline, CDR1 is LNHDA, CDR2 SQIVND (reference sequence). The CDR3 DNA reads TGTGCCAGTAGTATAGGCGGGAGACTTTACAATGAGCAGTTCTTC. Protein product: CASSIGGRLYNEQFF.

Many counts were recorded for this clonotype. The chain combines TRBV2 with TRBJ2-7; 14 bases line up with TRBD2. With V trimmed by 1 base and J by 6 bases, 5 bases remained unmatched. Germline CDR1 reads SNHLY; CDR2 reads FYNNEI. The CDR3 is 16 residues long. In DNA form, the CDR3 reads TGTGCCAGCAGTGAAGAGGGACTAGCGGGAGTGGGCGAGCAGTACTTC. It yields the protein CASSEEGLAGVGEQYF.

This clonotype appeared many times. V usage is TRBV7-2 and J usage is TRBJ2-3; TRBD1 is a possible D gene (5 bases). The V gene's germline CDR1 is SGHTA and CDR2 FQGNSA. This CDR3 has 15 residues. V lost 4 bases to trimming and J lost 2 bases, with 13 bases between them. CDR3 region: CASSSRQSFTDTQYF. The CDR3 DNA is TGTGCCAGCAGCTCAAGACAGAGTTTCACAGATACGCAGTATTTT.